The entry below describes one T cell receptor (beta chain). This sample was included in a study of shared clonotypes between healthy human individuals. The CDR3 spans 15 residues. V lost 5 bases and J lost 5; bases outside the gene matches: 9. Germline CDR1 and CDR2: LNHDA and SQIVND (reference sequence). As processed by the authors: ImmunoSEQ output lacked quality scores and full-length reads, limiting matched filtering. The repertoire was sequenced with immunoSEQ multiplex PCR; TCRdb's copy has only in-frame clones and lacks some. V, J and clone size reflect that table, while D and trimming were determined from the DNA. This table holds roughly 2.6 million clones, 85% to 95% found once.

This sequence originates from a man between 18 and 29 years old in good health. The chain combines TRBV19 with TRBJ2-7, with 10 bases identical to TRBD2. The sequenced sample was naive CD4+ T cells sorted from blood. Indicated subset: CD45RA+ positively selected. The CDR3 bases are TGTGCCAGTAGTGCTCTAGCGGGAGTACGAGACGAGCAGTACTTC. Protein sequence: CASSALAGVRDEQYF.